The rows below give T cell receptor beta chains drawn from one sample of a study of read filtering for tumor transcriptome and immune sequencing. TCRdb passed the reads through MiXCR, listing each CDR3 protein once. The sample shows roughly 68,000 distinct CDR3 sequences, approximately 13% of them seen only once. Source material: a population of CD138-negative cells sorted from bone marrow. Receptor source: a donor aged 40 or over with multiple myeloma. Both conserved end residues are part of each CDR3. D genes are given only for firm matches. Size is stated for part of the rows, as once, few or many counts, or as a class when the clone is expanded.

J,length,V,D,size,DNA,CDR3
TRBJ2-7,16,TRBV5-1,TRBD2,many,TGCGCCAGCAGCTCCCGGGGAAAAACTAGCGCCTACGAGCAGTACTTC,CASSSRGKTSAYEQYF
TRBJ1-1,15,TRBV7-3,.,.,TGTGCCAGCAGCTTATCGCCAGCCATGAACACTGAAGCTTTCTTT,CASSLSPAMNTEAFF
TRBJ2-7,13,TRBV29-1,TRBD2,.,TGCAGCGTTGAAGAGCCTAGCGGATACGAGCAGTACTTC,CSVEEPSGYEQYF
TRBJ2-7,15,TRBV20-1,TRBD2,.,TGCAGTGCTATCGGGACTAGCGGGAGTGGCTACGAGCAGTACTTC,CSAIGTSGSGYEQYF
TRBJ2-7,14,TRBV6-2/TRBV6-3,.,medium-sized,TGTGCCAGCAGGACCTCAGTGGGGACCTACGAGCAGTACTTC,CASRTSVGTYEQYF
TRBJ2-7,13,TRBV12-3/TRBV12-4,.,many,TGTGCCAGCAGTTTCCGGACGGTTGGGGAGCAGTACTTC,CASSFRTVGEQYF
TRBJ1-5,12,TRBV2,.,.,TGTGCCAGTGAGGGAAGCAATCAGCCCCAGCATTTT,CASEGSNQPQHF
TRBJ2-5,16,TRBV5-1,TRBD2,many,TGCGCCAGCAGCCGTCTAGCGGGAGCCTACCAAGAGACCCAGTACTTC,CASSRLAGAYQETQYF
TRBJ2-3,16,TRBV20-1,TRBD2,many,TGCAGTGCTAGAGGTTTACTAGCGGGAGCCCCAGATACGCAGTATTTT,CSARGLLAGAPDTQYF
TRBJ1-1,15,TRBV7-9,.,many,TGTGCCAGCAGCCTAAATACAGGGTTAAACACTGAAGCTTTCTTT,CASSLNTGLNTEAFF
TRBJ1-3,15,TRBV5-1,.,.,TGCGCCAGCGGCGCGACAGCCTCCTCTGGAAACACCATATATTTT,CASGATASSGNTIYF
TRBJ2-1,19,TRBV7-8,TRBD2,few,TGTGCCAGCAGCTTAGGGCCAGGAATTTATCGGCGGGAGGGCCATGAGCAGTTCTTC,CASSLGPGIYRREGHEQFF
TRBJ1-1,11,TRBV20-1,.,many,TGTGCCCCTCCGATTAACACTGAAGCTTTCTTT,CAPPINTEAFF
TRBJ1-2,15,TRBV12-3/TRBV12-4,.,many,TGTGCCAGCAGCCCCGTGGGCAGACTTAACTATGGCTACACCTTC,CASSPVGRLNYGYTF
TRBJ1-1,14,TRBV5-1,.,.,TGCGCCAGCAGCTTGGACACCCCTAACACTGAAGCTTTCTTT,CASSLDTPNTEAFF
TRBJ2-3,15,TRBV14,.,few,TGTGCCAGCAGCCCCAGAGCGGGCCCCACAGATACGCAGTATTTT,CASSPRAGPTDTQYF
TRBJ2-7,17,TRBV5-4,TRBD2,few,TGTGCCAGCAGCTTGGCCGGTCTAGCGGGAGTCACCTACGAGCAGTACTTC,CASSLAGLAGVTYEQYF
TRBJ2-7,15,TRBV29-1,.,many,TGCAGCGTTGATCACGCGGGCCGAAGTCCCTACGAGCAGTACTTC,CSVDHAGRSPYEQYF
TRBJ2-6,18,TRBV29-1,.,many,TGCAGCGTTCCAACCCGGGGTCCAGGCTCTGCTGGGGCCAACGTCCTGACTTTC,CSVPTRGPGSAGANVLTF
TRBJ1-1,15,TRBV6-2/TRBV6-3,TRBD1,many,TGTGCCAGCAGTTACTCGGCCCACAGGGGAACTGAAGCTTTCTTT,CASSYSAHRGTEAFF
TRBJ2-6,16,TRBV5-1,TRBD1,many,TGCGCCAGCAATCAGGGGGTGAAGTCTGGGGCCAACGTCCTGACTTTC,CASNQGVKSGANVLTF
TRBJ2-1,13,TRBV7-2,.,many,TGTGCCAGCAGCTTAGTAAGGTACAATGAGCAGTTCTTC,CASSLVRYNEQFF
TRBJ2-1,13,TRBV20-1,.,many,TGCAGTGCTAGGACTGGGGCCTACAATGAGCAGTTCTTC,CSARTGAYNEQFF
TRBJ2-7,12,TRBV15,.,many,TGTGCCACCAGCAGAGATAGGCGGGACAGTTCCTTC,CATSRDRRDSSF
TRBJ1-2,15,TRBV5-1,TRBD1,many,TGCGCCAGCAGCTTGGAAGGGACAGCCTTCTATGGCTACACCTTC,CASSLEGTAFYGYTF
TRBJ2-1,13,TRBV21-1,.,many,TGTGCCAGCAGGATACTTTGTGGAAATGAGCAGTTCTTC,CASRILCGNEQFF
TRBJ1-5,15,TRBV10-3,TRBD1,.,TGTGCCATCAGTCCGGGACAGGGCGTCACTCAGCCCCAGCATTTT,CAISPGQGVTQPQHF
TRBJ1-5,17,TRBV21-1,.,many,TGTGCCAGCAGCAAAGGGCCGGGGAATCGGTGCAATCAGCCCCAGCATTTT,CASSKGPGNRCNQPQHF
TRBJ1-5,14,TRBV6-1,TRBD1,few,TGTGCCAGCAGTGCGAACAGGGGAGATCGGCCCCAGCATTTT,CASSANRGDRPQHF
TRBJ2-1,16,TRBV18,TRBD1,many,TGTGCCAGCTCACCATCGAGGACAGGGGGGAGCAATGAGCAGTTCTTC,CASSPSRTGGSNEQFF
TRBJ2-2,14,TRBV12-3/TRBV12-4,.,many,TGTGCCAGCAGTTTAGCCGGGACTACCGGGGAGCTGTTTTTT,CASSLAGTTGELFF
TRBJ2-1,16,TRBV7-9,TRBD1,many,TGTGCCAGCAGCCTTCGTTCGACAGGGGAGGCAAATGAGCAGTTCTTC,CASSLRSTGEANEQFF
TRBJ2-5,11,TRBV7-2,.,many,TGTGCCAGCAGCCCAAAAGAGACCCAGTACTTC,CASSPKETQYF
TRBJ2-3,16,TRBV28,TRBD2,many,TGTGCCAGCAGTTTTAGCGGGGGCTATGGCACAGATACGCAGTATTTT,CASSFSGGYGTDTQYF
TRBJ2-1,16,TRBV20-1,TRBD2,many,TGCAGTGCTAGAGCTAGGACTAGCGGAGGTTTCACAGAGCAGTTCTTC,CSARARTSGGFTEQFF
TRBJ2-1,15,TRBV4-2,TRBD1,many,TGTGCCAGCAGCCTCGGGACAGGGTCATACAATGAGCAGTTCTTC,CASSLGTGSYNEQFF
TRBJ1-2,15,TRBV28,TRBD1,.,TGTGCCAGCAGTTTACTCGGGACAGGAGTGAAAGGCTACACCTTC,CASSLLGTGVKGYTF
TRBJ2-1,17,TRBV7-2,TRBD2,.,TGTGCCAGCAGCCCTCACCTGAGCGGGAGCTCCTACAATGAGCAGTTCTTC,CASSPHLSGSSYNEQFF
TRBJ1-5,14,TRBV2,TRBD1,many,TGTGCCAGCAGGCCGGGACAGATTGTTCAGCCCCAGCATTTT,CASRPGQIVQPQHF
TRBJ1-1,13,TRBV7-2,.,.,TGTGCCAGCAGCATGAAGAGGAACACTGAAGCTTTCTTT,CASSMKRNTEAFF
TRBJ2-1,16,TRBV20-1,TRBD2,many,TGCAGTGCCCGTAGCCGACTAGCGGGAGATACCAATGAGCAGTTCTTC,CSARSRLAGDTNEQFF
TRBJ2-3,14,TRBV12-3/TRBV12-4,TRBD1,many,TGTGCCAGCAGCCCCGGGACAGGGTTAGATACGCAGTATTTT,CASSPGTGLDTQYF
TRBJ2-6,16,TRBV29-1,.,many,TGCAGCGTTGAAGACTTTACCCCGCCTGGGGCCAACGTCCTGACTTTC,CSVEDFTPPGANVLTF